Sequencing of this TCR beta chain was carried out in a study of blood T cell repertoires in COVID-19. Overall study context: Samples came from the United States, Italy and Spain, spanning acute and convalescent COVID-19. From T cells, B-cell-depleted T cells, or PBMCs came the material, which was cDNA or gDNA.

Those enrolled, adults aged roughly 18 to 89 years, came from about two dozen US areas. The germline V and J ends were trimmed by 6 bases and 4 bases, with 9 bases remaining between them. The germline CDR1 and CDR2 sequences are MNHEY and SMNVEV (reference sequence). The CDR3 length is 13 residues. Per the original data handling: Amplifying reference gene primers gave estimates of nucleated cell counts. Profiling relied on immunoSEQ multiplex PCR, and the TCRdb table lists in-frame clones only, not all of them. The V and J calls and clone size are taken from that table; D and trimming were inferred from the DNA. The data hold some 150,000 clones, with about 83% observed a single time.

The source material was PBMCs or T cells enriched from blood (not recorded which). This TCR came from a woman aged 50 to 60 who had been exposed to COVID-19. The V call is TRBV27, the J call TRBJ1-4, with no clear D. CDR3 nucleotide sequence: TGTGCCAGCAGGGGAGGAGGTAATGAAAAACTGTTTTTT. This codes for CASRGGGNEKLFF.